This is a list of T cell receptor beta chains from one sample in a study of OX40 agonist ivuxolimab in advanced cancers. Clones were read by immunoSEQ multiplex PCR, and TCRdb kept only the in-frame ones, dropping some. The table records some 85,000 clones, about 88% of them present only once. The sample consisted of CD4+ or CD8+ T cells sorted from blood, taken in a trial of the OX40 agonist ivuxolimab. The receptors were gathered from an adult with an advanced solid tumor such as melanoma, head and neck, liver or kidney cancer. CDR3s include the opening cysteine and the closing phenylalanine or tryptophan. The D gene is left open where the match is weak. Size values are once, few and many counts, or a class for expanded clones, and some rows have none.

v_gene	abundance	d_gene	j_gene	CDR3nt	CDR3aa
TRBV9	.	TRBD2	TRBJ2-7	TGTGCCAGCAGCGTAGGGGAGGGTGTCTCCTACGAGCAGTACTTC	CASSVGEGVSYEQYF
TRBV5-1	.	TRBD2	TRBJ2-5	TGCGCCAGCAGCTTTGGGGGGGACCAAGAGACCCAGTACTTC	CASSFGGDQETQYF
TRBV5-8	.	.	TRBJ2-1	TGTGCCAGCAGCAGATTAATTCGTCCTCTGTTCTTC	CASSRLIRPLFF
TRBV7-8	.	.	TRBJ2-3	TGTGCCAGCAGCTTCGGCGGGACTCACACAGATACGCAGTATTTT	CASSFGGTHTDTQYF
TRBV19	.	.	TRBJ2-5	TGTGCCAGTAGTATGACGCGGGTGGAGACCCAGTACTTC	CASSMTRVETQYF
TRBV5-1	.	.	TRBJ1-4	TGCGCCAGCAGCTTGTCGACAGGAAATGAAAAACTGTTTTTT	CASSLSTGNEKLFF
TRBV9	.	TRBD2	TRBJ2-7	TGTGCCAGCAGCGTCGGCGGGAGCTCCTACGAGCAGTACTTC	CASSVGGSSYEQYF
TRBV5-6	.	.	TRBJ2-5	TGTGCCAGCAGAACCATTAAGTTTGGTCCCCTCCAAGAGACCCAGTACTTC	CASRTIKFGPLQETQYF
TRBV6-1	.	.	TRBJ2-5	TGTGCCAGCAGGCCCAGGGGTGGAGAGACCCAGTACTTC	CASRPRGGETQYF
TRBV29-1	.	.	TRBJ2-5	TGCAGCGTGGGGCAGGGGCGTGGGACCCAGTACTTC	CSVGQGRGTQYF
TRBV5-4	.	.	TRBJ1-3	TGTGCCAGCAGCTTTGACAGCGCCGGAAACACCATATATTTT	CASSFDSAGNTIYF
TRBV19	.	TRBD1	TRBJ1-5	TGTGCCAGTAATGGCGTGGACAGGGTAAACCAGCCCCAGCATTTT	CASNGVDRVNQPQHF
TRBV4-1	.	TRBD1	TRBJ2-3	TGCGCCAGCAGCCAAGGACTGGGACAGGATTACACAGATACGCAGTATTTT	CASSQGLGQDYTDTQYF
TRBV7-2	.	TRBD2	TRBJ2-1	TGTGCCAGCAGCCCGGGACTAGCGGTGAATGAGCAGTTCTTC	CASSPGLAVNEQFF
TRBV6-5	.	.	TRBJ1-6	TGTGCCAGCAGTTCGCGATCCGCCAATTCACCCCTCCACTTT	CASSSRSANSPLHF
TRBV29-1	once	.	TRBJ2-7	TGCAGCGTTGTTGTGGGTGTCGGAGCGTACGAGCAGTACTTC	CSVVVGVGAYEQYF